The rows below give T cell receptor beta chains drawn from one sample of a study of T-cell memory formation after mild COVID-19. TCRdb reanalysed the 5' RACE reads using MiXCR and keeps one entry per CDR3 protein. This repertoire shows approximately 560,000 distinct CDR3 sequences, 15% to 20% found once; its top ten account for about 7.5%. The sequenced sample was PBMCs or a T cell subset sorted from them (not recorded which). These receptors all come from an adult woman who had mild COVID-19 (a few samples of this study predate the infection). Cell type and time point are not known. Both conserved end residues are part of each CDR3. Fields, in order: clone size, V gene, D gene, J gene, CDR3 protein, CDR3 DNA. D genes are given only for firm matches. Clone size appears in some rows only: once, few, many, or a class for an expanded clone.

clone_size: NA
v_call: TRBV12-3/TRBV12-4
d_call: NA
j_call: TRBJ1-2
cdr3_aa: CASFGDKSPGYTF
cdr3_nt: TGTGCCAGCTTCGGGGACAAATCGCCGGGCTACACCTTC

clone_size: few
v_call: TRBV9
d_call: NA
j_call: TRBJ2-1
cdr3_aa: CASSPRQDSFSYNEQFF
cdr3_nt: TGTGCCAGCAGCCCGAGACAGGACTCCTTCTCCTACAATGAGCAGTTCTTC

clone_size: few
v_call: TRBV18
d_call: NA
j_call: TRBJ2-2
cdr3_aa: CASSPPENTGELFF
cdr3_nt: TGTGCCAGCTCACCACCAGAGAACACCGGGGAGCTGTTTTTT

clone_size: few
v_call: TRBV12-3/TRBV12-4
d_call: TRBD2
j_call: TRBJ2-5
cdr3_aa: CASSLIRDYPRKTQYF
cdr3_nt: TGTGCCAGCAGTTTAATACGGGACTACCCTCGGAAGACCCAGTACTTC

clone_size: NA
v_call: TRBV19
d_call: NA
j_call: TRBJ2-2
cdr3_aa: CASIRTANTGELFF
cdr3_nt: TGTGCCAGTATACGGACGGCTAACACCGGGGAGCTGTTTTTT

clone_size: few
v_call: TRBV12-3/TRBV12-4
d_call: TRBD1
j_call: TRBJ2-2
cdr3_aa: CASIPGQGVTGELFF
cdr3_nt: TGTGCCAGCATACCGGGACAGGGGGTCACCGGGGAGCTGTTTTTT

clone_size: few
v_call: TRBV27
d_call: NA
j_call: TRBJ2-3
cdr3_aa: CASSLGGAVDTQYF
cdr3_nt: TGTGCCAGCAGTTTAGGGGGGGCTGTAGATACGCAGTATTTT

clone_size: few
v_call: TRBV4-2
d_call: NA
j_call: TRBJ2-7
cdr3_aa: CASSQETGTPSYEQYF
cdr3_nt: TGTGCCAGCAGCCAAGAAACCGGGACTCCGTCCTACGAGCAGTACTTC

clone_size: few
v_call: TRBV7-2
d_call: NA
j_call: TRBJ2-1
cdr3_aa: CASSLAFSGGSYNEQFF
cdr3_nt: TGTGCCAGCAGCTTAGCGTTTTCCGGGGGCTCCTACAATGAGCAGTTCTTC

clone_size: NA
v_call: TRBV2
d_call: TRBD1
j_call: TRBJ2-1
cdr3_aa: CASSEGTGAYNEQFF
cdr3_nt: TGTGCCAGCAGTGAGGGGACAGGGGCCTACAATGAGCAGTTCTTC

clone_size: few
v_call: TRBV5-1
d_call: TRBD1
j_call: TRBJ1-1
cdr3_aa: CASTDGQGLNTEAFF
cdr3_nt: TGCGCCAGCACCGATGGACAGGGCCTAAACACTGAAGCTTTCTTT

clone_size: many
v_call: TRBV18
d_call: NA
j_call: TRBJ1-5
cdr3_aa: CASSPGVDQPQHF
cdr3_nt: TGTGCCAGCTCACCAGGGGTGGATCAGCCCCAGCATTTT

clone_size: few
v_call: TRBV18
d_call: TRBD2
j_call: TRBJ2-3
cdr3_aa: CASSPPGRGGSDTQYF
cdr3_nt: TGTGCCAGCTCACCACCCGGCCGGGGGGGTTCAGATACGCAGTATTTT

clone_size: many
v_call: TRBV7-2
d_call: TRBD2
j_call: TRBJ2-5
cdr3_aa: CASSLAHGGGQETQYF
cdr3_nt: TGTGCCAGCAGCTTAGCGCACGGGGGGGGGCAAGAGACCCAGTACTTC

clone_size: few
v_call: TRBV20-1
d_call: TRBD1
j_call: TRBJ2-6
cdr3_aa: CSASGQINSGANVLTF
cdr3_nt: TGCAGTGCATCGGGACAGATAAACTCTGGGGCCAACGTCCTGACTTTC

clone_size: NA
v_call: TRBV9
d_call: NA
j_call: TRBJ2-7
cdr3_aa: CASSPTVALYEQYF
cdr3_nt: TGTGCCAGCAGCCCAACAGTGGCCCTCTATGAGCAGTACTTC

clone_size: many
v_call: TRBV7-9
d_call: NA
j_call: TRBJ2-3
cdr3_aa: CASMGTPDANTQYF
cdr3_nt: TGTGCCAGCATGGGGACACCCGACGCAAATACGCAGTATTTT

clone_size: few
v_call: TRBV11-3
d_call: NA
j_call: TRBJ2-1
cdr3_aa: CASSLAKWYNEQFF
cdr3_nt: TGTGCCAGCAGCTTAGCTAAGTGGTACAATGAGCAGTTCTTC

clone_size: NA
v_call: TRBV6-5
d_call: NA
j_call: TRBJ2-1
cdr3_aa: CASSYRQGNEQFF
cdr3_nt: TGTGCCAGCAGTTACCGGCAGGGGAATGAGCAGTTCTTC

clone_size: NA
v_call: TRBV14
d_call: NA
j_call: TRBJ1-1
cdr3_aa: CASSPRARKDTEAFF
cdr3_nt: TGTGCCAGCAGCCCTCGGGCCCGAAAGGACACTGAAGCTTTCTTT

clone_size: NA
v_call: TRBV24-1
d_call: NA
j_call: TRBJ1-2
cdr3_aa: CATSDMSTGRSGYTF
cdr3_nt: TGTGCCACCAGTGATATGAGTACAGGGAGGTCTGGCTACACCTTC

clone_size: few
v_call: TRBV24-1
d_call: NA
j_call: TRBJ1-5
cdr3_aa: CATSDSEGYYNQPQHF
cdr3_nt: TGTGCCACCAGTGATTCGGAGGGGTATTACAATCAGCCCCAGCATTTT

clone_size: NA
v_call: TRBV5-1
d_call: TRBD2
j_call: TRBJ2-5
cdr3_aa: CASSPGGAGETQYF
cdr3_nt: TGCGCCAGCAGCCCCGGGGGGGCAGGAGAGACCCAGTACTTC

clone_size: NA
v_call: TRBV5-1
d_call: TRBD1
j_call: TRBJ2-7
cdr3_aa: CASSFTGVREQYF
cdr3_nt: TGCGCCAGCAGCTTTACAGGGGTCCGAGAGCAGTACTTC

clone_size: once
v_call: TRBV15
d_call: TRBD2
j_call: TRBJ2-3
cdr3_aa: CATSRDYGGGAGTDTQYF
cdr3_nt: TGTGCCACCAGCAGAGATTACGGCGGGGGGGCCGGCACAGATACGCAGTATTTT

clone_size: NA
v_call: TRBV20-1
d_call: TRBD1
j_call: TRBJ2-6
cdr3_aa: CSARVPATGPAISGANVLTF
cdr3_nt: TGCAGTGCTAGAGTGCCTGCGACAGGGCCTGCAATCTCTGGGGCCAACGTCCTGACTTTC

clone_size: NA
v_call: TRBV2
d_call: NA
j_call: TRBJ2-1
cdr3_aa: CASSDSQRNNEQFF
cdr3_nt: TGTGCCAGCAGTGATAGTCAGCGGAACAATGAGCAGTTCTTC

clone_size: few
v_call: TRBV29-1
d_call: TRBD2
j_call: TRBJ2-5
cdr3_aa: CSLVTSGLQETQYF
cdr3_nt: TGCAGCCTAGTGACTAGCGGGCTTCAAGAGACCCAGTACTTC

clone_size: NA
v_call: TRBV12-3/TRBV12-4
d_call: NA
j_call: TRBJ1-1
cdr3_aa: CASSFSTFINTEAFF
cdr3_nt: TGTGCCAGCAGTTTTAGCACATTTATAAACACTGAAGCTTTCTTT

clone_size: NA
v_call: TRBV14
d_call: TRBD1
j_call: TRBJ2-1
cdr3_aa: CASSPRTGSNEQFF
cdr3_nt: TGTGCCAGCAGCCCCCGGACAGGGTCAAATGAGCAGTTCTTC

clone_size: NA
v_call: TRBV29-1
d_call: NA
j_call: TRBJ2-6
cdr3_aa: CSVVSGRGNSGANVLTF
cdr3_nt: TGCAGCGTTGTCTCGGGCAGGGGCAACTCTGGGGCCAACGTCCTGACTTTC

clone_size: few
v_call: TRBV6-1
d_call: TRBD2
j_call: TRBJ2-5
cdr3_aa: CASRTSMETQYF
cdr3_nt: TGTGCCAGTAGGACTAGTATGGAGACCCAGTACTTC

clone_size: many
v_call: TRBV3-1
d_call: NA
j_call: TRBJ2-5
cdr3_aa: CASSPGARQETQYF
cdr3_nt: TGTGCCAGCAGCCCGGGGGCACGCCAAGAGACCCAGTACTTC

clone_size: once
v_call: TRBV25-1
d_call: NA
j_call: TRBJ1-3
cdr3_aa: CASRGPLSGNTIYF
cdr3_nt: TGTGCCAGCAGGGGTCCCCTCTCTGGAAACACCATATATTTT

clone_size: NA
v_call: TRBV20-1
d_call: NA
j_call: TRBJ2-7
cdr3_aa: CSASRGAGGEQYF
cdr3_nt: TGCAGTGCTAGCAGGGGAGCGGGTGGCGAGCAGTACTTC

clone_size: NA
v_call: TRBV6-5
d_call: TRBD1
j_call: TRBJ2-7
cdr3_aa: CASSRTGGAGEQYF
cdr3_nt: TGTGCCAGCAGCCGAACAGGGGGCGCGGGGGAGCAGTACTTC

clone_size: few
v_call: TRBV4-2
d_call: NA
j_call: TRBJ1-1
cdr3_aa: CASSQGGLALDTEAFF
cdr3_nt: TGTGCCAGCAGCCAAGGGGGATTGGCTTTGGACACTGAAGCTTTCTTT

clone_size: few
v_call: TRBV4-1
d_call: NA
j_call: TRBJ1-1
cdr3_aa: CASSPGPAQRVNTEAFF
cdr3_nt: TGCGCCAGCAGCCCAGGACCCGCACAACGGGTGAACACTGAAGCTTTCTTT

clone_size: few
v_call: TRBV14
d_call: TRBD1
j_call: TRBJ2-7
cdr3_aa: CASTAGTGVGEQYF
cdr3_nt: TGTGCCAGCACCGCCGGGACAGGGGTCGGCGAGCAGTACTTC

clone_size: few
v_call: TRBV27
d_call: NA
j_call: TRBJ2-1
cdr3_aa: CASSPRPRQPDYRLDEQFF
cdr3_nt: TGTGCCAGCAGTCCCCGCCCCCGACAGCCGGATTATCGATTAGATGAGCAGTTCTTC

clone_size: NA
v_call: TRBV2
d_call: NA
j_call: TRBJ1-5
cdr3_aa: CASRGGGSRSQPQHF
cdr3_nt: TGTGCCAGCAGGGGGGGAGGAAGCCGGAGTCAGCCCCAGCATTTT

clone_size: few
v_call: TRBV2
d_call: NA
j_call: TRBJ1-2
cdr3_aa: CASRLIWGYTF
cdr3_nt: TGTGCCAGTCGTCTAATCTGGGGCTACACCTTC

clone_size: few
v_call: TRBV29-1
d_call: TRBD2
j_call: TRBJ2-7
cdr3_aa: CSVPTSGPPYEQYF
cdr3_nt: TGCAGCGTTCCCACTAGCGGGCCTCCCTACGAGCAGTACTTC

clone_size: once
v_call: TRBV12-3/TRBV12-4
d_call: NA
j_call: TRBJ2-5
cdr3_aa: CASSFGGGVETQYF
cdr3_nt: TGTGCCAGCAGTTTCGGGGGAGGAGTTGAGACCCAGTACTTC

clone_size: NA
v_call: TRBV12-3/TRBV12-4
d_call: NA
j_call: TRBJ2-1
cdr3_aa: CASQNRGGIYNEQFF
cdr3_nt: TGTGCCAGCCAGAATCGGGGCGGGATCTACAATGAGCAGTTCTTC

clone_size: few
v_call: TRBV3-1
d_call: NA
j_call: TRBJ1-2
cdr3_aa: CASSEARVGGYTF
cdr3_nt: TGTGCCAGCAGCGAAGCCAGGGTAGGAGGCTACACCTTC

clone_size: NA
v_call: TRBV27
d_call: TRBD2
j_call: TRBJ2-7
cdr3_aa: CASKTAGVNEQYF
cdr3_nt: TGTGCCAGCAAAACAGCGGGAGTTAACGAGCAGTACTTC

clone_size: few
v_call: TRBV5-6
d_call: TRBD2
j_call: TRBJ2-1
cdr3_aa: CASSSRPTSLAGGPGRGNEQFF
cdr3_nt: TGTGCCAGCAGCTCCCGCCCGACTAGTCTAGCGGGGGGCCCTGGCCGAGGGAATGAGCAGTTCTTC

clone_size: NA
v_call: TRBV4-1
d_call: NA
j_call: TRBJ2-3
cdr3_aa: CASSQDPGGSTQYF
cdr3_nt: TGCGCCAGCAGCCAAGATCCAGGTGGGAGTACGCAGTATTTT

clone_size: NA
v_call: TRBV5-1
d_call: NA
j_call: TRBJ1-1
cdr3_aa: CASRYGGHGAEAFF
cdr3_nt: TGCGCCAGCCGCTATGGAGGGCATGGGGCTGAAGCTTTCTTT

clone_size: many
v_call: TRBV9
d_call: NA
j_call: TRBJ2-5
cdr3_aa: CASSYRQRSFLTEETQYF
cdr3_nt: TGTGCCAGCAGCTACCGACAGCGCTCTTTCTTGACTGAAGAGACCCAGTACTTC

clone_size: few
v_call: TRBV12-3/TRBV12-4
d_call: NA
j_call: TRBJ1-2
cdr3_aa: CASSFNGQTNYGYTF
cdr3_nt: TGTGCCAGCAGTTTCAACGGACAGACTAACTATGGCTACACCTTC

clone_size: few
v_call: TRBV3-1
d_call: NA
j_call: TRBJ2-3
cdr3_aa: CASSRAKRADTQYF
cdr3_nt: TGTGCCAGCAGCCGAGCCAAAAGGGCGGATACGCAGTATTTT

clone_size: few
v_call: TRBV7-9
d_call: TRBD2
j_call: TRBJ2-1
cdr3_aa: CASSLPGLVEFNEQFF
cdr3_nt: TGTGCCAGCAGCTTACCGGGACTAGTAGAATTCAATGAGCAGTTCTTC

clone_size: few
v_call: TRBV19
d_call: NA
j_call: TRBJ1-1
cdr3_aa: CASSSQQVGPTEAFF
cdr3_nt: TGTGCCAGTAGTAGCCAACAGGTAGGGCCCACTGAAGCTTTCTTT